This T cell receptor beta chain derives from a study of PD-L1 blockade in urothelial cancer. Notes on the study in general: Improved survival was predicted by pretreatment blood TCR clonality below the median.

Per the germline V gene, CDR1 is LNHDA and CDR2 is SQIVND (reference sequence). Germline trimming cut 6 bases from V and 7 bases from J; bases unmatched to any gene: 11. The CDR3 runs 15 residues. Locally advanced or metastatic urothelial carcinoma affected all patients. For each patient, 1 to 8 samples were obtained, pretreatment and on-treatment. Each PCR contained spiked-in synthetic TCR analog templates. Data came from immunoSEQ multiplex PCR; TCRdb stores just in-frame clones and leaves some out. The sample lists approximately 100,000 clones, around 93% occurring once. Comments on this clone: Its matching antigen is unknown.

V and J are TRBV19 and TRBJ2-7; 11 nucleotides line up with TRBD2. Material: PBMCs, obtained around atezolizumab (anti-PD-L1) treatment. This receptor was obtained from a woman of 80 years or more with urothelial cancer. The CDR3 loop is CASRTTSGSRGEQYF. CDR3 DNA sequence: TGTGCCAGTAGGACCACTAGCGGGAGTCGGGGAGAGCAGTACTTC.